This record concerns one TCR beta chain sequence. Its specificity is unknown. The V gene's germline CDR1 is GTSNPN and CDR2 SVGIG (reference sequence). The CDR3 extends over 14 amino acids. V shed 4 bases and J shed 0 bases, with 12 bases lying between them. Produced via immunoSEQ multiplex PCR; TCRdb's table is partial and in-frame only. The table records about 94,000 clones, around 90% of them present only once. The data originate from a study of OX40 agonist ivuxolimab in advanced cancers. About the study: Patients in the trial were receiving intravenous ivuxolimab every 2 weeks, at doses of 0.01 to 10 mg/kg. Findings and limits, study-wide: Expanded clones belonging to CD8+ T cells outnumbered, on average, those of CD4+. With doses of 0.1-3.0 mg/kg, partial responders showed among the lowest clonal expansion.

The input for sequencing was CD4+ or CD8+ T cells sorted from blood, taken in a trial of the OX40 agonist ivuxolimab. The chain has TRBV30 and TRBJ1-1, with D hard to call. This clonotype was obtained from an adult with an advanced solid tumor such as melanoma, head and neck, liver or kidney cancer. The CDR3 DNA reads as TGTGCCTGGACCAGACGGGTTATGAACACTGAAGCTTTCTTT. Protein sequence: CAWTRRVMNTEAFF.